This T cell receptor (beta chain) was identified during a study of OX40 agonist ivuxolimab in advanced cancers. Overall study findings and caveats: No determination was made of the antigen specificity of the expanded peripheral T cells.

The data were produced by immunoSEQ multiplex PCR, yet TCRdb's version contains in-frame clones alone and is incomplete. The sample lists tens of thousands of clones, about nine tenths occurring once. The CDR3 is made up of 14 amino acids. Between the trimmed V and J ends, which lost 2 bases and 4 bases, there was a span of 8 bases. Germline V lookup: CDR1 SEHNR, CDR2 FQNEAQ (reference sequence). On this clone: As yet, its antigen is unknown.

Source: CD4+ or CD8+ T cells sorted from blood, taken in a trial of the OX40 agonist ivuxolimab. The chain links TRBV7-9 to TRBJ1-4; a possible D gene is TRBD1 (5 bases). This receptor was obtained from an adult with an advanced solid tumor such as melanoma, head and neck, liver or kidney cancer. The CDR3 sequence is CASSLLTVNEKLFF. CDR3 sequence (DNA): TGTGCCAGCAGCTTACTGACAGTTAATGAAAAACTGTTTTTT.